The clone carrying this T cell receptor beta chain was counted a single time. Its target is not known. Its ends do not fully match the called genes, so a read error is possible. The data stem from a study of cytomegalovirus exposure and HLA in healthy donors. Study conclusions and caveats: For most TCR sequences rarity was the rule, although some public TCRs occurred in many donors. The study labeled 150 or so TCR beta chains cytomegalovirus-associated.

The PCR was carried out with 60 Vbeta primers and 13 Jbeta primers. Generated by immunoSEQ multiplex PCR, the TCRdb table keeps only in-frame clones and is missing some. In the table there are roughly 120,000 clones, approximately 80% of which are singletons. This CDR3 region has 17 residues. In germline, CDR1 is SGHRS, CDR2 YFSETQ. V gene TRBV5-1 combines with J gene TRBJ2-1, with 15 bases matching TRBD2. The TCR sequence derives from a male donor in good health and CMV-seronegative. Sequenced: PBMCs. CDR3 amino acids: CASSGPGLAGGYSEQFF. CDR3 DNA sequence: TGCGCCAGCAGCGGGCCGGGACTAGCGGGAGGATACAGTGAGCAGTTCTTC.